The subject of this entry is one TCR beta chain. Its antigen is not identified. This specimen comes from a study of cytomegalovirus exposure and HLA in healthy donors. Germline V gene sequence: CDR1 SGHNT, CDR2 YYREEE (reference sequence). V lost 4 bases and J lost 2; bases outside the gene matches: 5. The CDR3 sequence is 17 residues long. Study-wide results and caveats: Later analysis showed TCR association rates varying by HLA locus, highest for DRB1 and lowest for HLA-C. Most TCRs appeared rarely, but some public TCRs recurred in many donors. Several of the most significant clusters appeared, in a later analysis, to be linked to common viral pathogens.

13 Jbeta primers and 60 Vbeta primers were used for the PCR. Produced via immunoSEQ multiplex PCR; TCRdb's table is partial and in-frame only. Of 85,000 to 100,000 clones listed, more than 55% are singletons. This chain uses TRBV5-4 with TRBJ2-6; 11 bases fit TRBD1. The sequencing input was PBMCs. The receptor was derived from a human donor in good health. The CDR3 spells CASSRDRGLTGANVLTF. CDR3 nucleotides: TGTGCCAGCAGCCGGGACAGGGGGTTGACTGGGGCCAACGTCCTGACTTTC. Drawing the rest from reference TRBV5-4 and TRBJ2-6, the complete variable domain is ETGVTQSPTHLIKTRGQQVTLRCSSQSGHNTVSWYQQALGQGPQFIFQYYREEENGRGNFPPRFSGLQFPNYSSELNVNALELDDSALYLCASSRDRGLTGANVLTFGAGSRLTVL.